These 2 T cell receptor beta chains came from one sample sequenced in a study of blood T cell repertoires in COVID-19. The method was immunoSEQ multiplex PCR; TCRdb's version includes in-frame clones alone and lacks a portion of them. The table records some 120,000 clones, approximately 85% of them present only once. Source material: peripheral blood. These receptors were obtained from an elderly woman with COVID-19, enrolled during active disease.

This CDR3 is CASSQTGLETGELFF. CDR3 in DNA: TGCGCCAGCAGCCAAACGGGACTAGAGACCGGGGAGCTGTTTTTT. This rearrangement joins TRBV4-1 to TRBJ2-2; TRBD2 aligns across 8 bases. Germline V gene data show CDR1 as MGHRA and CDR2 as YSYEKL. This CDR3 contains 15 residues. With V trimmed by 2 bases and J by 5 bases, 4 bases remained unmatched.

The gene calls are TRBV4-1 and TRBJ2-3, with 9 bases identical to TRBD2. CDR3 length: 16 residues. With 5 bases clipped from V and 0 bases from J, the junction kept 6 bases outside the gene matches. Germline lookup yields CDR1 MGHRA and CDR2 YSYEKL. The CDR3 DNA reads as TGCGCCAGCAGCGGTCCTAGCGGGGTCAGCACAGATACGCAGTATTTT. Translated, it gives CASSGPSGVSTDTQYF.